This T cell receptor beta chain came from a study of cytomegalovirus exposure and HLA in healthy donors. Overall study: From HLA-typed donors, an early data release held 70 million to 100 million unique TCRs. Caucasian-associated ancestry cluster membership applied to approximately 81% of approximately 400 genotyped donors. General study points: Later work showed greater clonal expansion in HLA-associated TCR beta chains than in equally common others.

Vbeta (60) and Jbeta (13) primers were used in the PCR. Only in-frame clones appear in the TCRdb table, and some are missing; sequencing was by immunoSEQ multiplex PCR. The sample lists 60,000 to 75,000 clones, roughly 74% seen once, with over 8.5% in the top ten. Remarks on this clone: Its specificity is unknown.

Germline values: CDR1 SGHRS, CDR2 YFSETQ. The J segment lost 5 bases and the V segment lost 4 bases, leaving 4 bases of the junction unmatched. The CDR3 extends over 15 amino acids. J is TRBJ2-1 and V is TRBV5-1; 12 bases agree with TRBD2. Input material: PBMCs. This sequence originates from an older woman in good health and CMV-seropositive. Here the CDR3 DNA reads TGCGCCAGCAGCAGCACTAGCGGGGGGAACAATGAGCAGTTCTTC. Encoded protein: CASSSTSGGNNEQFF. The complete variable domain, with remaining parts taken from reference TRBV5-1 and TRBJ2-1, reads KAGVTQTPRYLIKTRGQQVTLSCSPISGHRSVSWYQQTPGQGLQFLFEYFSETQRNKGNFPGRFSGRQFSNSRSEMNVSTLELGDSALYLCASSSTSGGNNEQFFGPGTRLTVL.